Sequencing of this T cell receptor beta chain was carried out in a study of CD8 T cells in Susac syndrome. The CDR3 loop spans 12 amino acids. Germline-derived CDR1 and CDR2 are MNHNY and SVGAGI (reference sequence). Trimming stripped 7 bases from V and 5 bases from J, with 8 bases between. Details on this clonotype: Its target is unknown.

The study, taken as a whole, reports: A relatively small number of individuals underwent TCR sequencing and HLA analysis.

From blood CD8+ and CD4+ T cells, the TCR beta chain was sequenced. Matched for age and sex, the controls were healthy donors. Random hexamers were used to reverse transcribe an amount of roughly 0.5 to 1 ug RNA. Across 54 Vbeta and 13 Jbeta, TCR beta CDR3 was amplified with immunoSEQ multiplex PCR. One entry per CDR3 protein results from TCRdb running MiXCR on the immunoSEQ multiplex PCR reads. The sample contains 160,000 or so distinct CDR3 sequences, 92% of which appear only once. The sequencing sample was made of CD4+ T cells from PBMCs. This sequence was found in a human donor in good health. The chain uses TRBV6-6 and TRBJ2-2; D not resolved. Written as DNA, the CDR3 is TGTGCCAGCACCGAGGAGACCGGGGAGCTGTTTTTT. Translating it yields CASTEETGELFF.